The T cell receptor beta chain under discussion was sequenced for a study of human T cells and chemical hapten exposure. Time point reported: pre-sensitization, week 0. Specified treatment: therapeutic diphenylcyclopropenone sensitization with weekly scalp DPC. Each donor was an alopecia patient between 18 and 70 years of age who qualified for DPC. V was cut by 3 bases and J by 1 base, with 12 bases left in between. CDR1 SEHNR and CDR2 FQNEAQ come from the germline V gene (reference sequence). CDR3 length: 15 residues. TCRdb ran MiXCR on the RACE reads and lists one entry per CDR3 protein. Seen here are 280,000 or so distinct CDR3 sequences, approximately 7.5% observed once, and the top ten hold 1.2%.

The source material was whole blood, sampled in connection with sensitization to the hapten diphenylcyclopropenone (DPC). The chain recombines TRBV7-9 with TRBJ1-1; unclear D gene. The receptor comes from a man aged 18 to 30 with alopecia areata. Some clones in this sample may be carry-over from other donors' samples. The CDR3 bases are TGTGCCAGCAGCTTCTGGACGGGGAAGAACACTGAAGCTTTCTTT. Translating it yields CASSFWTGKNTEAFF. The full variable domain, rest sourced from reference TRBV7-9 and TRBJ1-1, is DTGVSQNPRHKITKRGQNVTFRCDPISEHNRLYWYRQTLGQGPEFLTYFQNEAQLEKSRLLSDRFSAERPKGSFSTLEIQRTEQGDSAMYLCASSFWTGKNTEAFFGQGTRLTVV.